The source of this T cell receptor (beta chain) is a study of T-cell reconstitution after alpha-beta-depleted transplantation in children. This CDR3 spans 16 amino acids. Looked up from germline, CDR1 is DFQATT and CDR2 is SNEGSKA (reference sequence). Trimming stripped 3 bases from V and 4 bases from J, with 19 bases between. At least ten counts were recorded for this clonotype. Unique molecular identifiers were used in preparing the TCRbeta library. In TCRdb, the PCR reads were re-called with MiXCR into one record per CDR3 protein. The top ten clones hold about 4.9% of a sample with roughly 220,000 distinct CDR3 sequences, over 9.5% of them seen once.

The sequenced sample was PBMCs from the stem cell graft donor, obtained from the stem cell graft. The clonotype comes from a human donor who donated a stem cell graft to a child with SCID. This chain uses TRBV20-1 with TRBJ2-1; D not resolved. CDR3 nucleotide sequence: TGCAGTGCTAGGAATTCGCGAGAACAGTTTTACAATGAGCAGTTCTTC. This codes for CSARNSREQFYNEQFF.